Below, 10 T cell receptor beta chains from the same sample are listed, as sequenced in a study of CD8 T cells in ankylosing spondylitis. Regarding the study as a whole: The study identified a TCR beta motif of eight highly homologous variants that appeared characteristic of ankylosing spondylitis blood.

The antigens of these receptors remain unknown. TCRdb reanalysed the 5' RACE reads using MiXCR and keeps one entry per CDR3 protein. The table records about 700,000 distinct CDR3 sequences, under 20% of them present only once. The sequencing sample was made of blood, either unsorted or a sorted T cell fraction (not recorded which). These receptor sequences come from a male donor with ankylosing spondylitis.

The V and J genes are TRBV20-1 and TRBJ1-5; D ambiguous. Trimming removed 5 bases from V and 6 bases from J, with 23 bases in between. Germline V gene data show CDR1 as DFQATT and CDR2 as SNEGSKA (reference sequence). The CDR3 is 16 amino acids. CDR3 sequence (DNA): TGCAGTGCTCCACCCAGGTGGGGTGGGGAGGGTCAGCCCCAGCATTTT. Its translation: CSAPPRWGGEGQPQHF.

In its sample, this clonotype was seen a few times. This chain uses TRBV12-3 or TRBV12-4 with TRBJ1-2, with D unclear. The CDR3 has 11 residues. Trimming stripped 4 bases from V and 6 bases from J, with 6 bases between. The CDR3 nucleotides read TGTGCCAGCAGTTGGAGGGATGGCTACACCTTC. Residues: CASSWRDGYTF.

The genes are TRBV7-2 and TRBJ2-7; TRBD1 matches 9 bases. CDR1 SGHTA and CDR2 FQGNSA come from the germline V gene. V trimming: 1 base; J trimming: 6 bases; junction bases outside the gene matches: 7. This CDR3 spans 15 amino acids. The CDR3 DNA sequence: TGTGCCAGCAGCTTAGAGGGGACAGGGTACAGCGAGCAGTACTTC. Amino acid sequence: CASSLEGTGYSEQYF.

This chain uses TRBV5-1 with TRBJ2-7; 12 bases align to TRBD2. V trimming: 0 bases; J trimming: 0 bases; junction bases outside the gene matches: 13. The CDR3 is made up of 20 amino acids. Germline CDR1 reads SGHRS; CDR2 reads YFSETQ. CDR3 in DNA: TGCGCCAGCAGCTTGGGTCCTAGCGGGAGGGCCATTTTGCACTCCTACGAGCAGTACTTC. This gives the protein CASSLGPSGRAILHSYEQYF.

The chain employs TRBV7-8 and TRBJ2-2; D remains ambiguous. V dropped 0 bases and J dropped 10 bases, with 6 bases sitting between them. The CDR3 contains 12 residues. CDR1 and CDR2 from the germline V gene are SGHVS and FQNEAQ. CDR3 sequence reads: CASSLAPVELFF. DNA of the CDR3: TGTGCCAGCAGCTTAGCCCCGGTGGAGCTGTTTTTT.

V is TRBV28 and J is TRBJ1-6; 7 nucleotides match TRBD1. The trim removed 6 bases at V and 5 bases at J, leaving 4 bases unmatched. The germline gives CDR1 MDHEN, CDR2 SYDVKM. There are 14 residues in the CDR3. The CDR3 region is CASSRTGNNSPLHF. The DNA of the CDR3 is TGTGCCAGCAGCCGGACAGGAAATAATTCACCCCTCCACTTT.

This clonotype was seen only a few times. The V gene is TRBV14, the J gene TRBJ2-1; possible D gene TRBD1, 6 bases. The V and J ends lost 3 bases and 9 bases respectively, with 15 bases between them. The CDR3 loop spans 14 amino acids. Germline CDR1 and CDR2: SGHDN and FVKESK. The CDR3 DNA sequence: TGTGCCAGCAGCCAGGTCAGGGGATCGGGTGAGCAGTTCTTC. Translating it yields CASSQVRGSGEQFF.

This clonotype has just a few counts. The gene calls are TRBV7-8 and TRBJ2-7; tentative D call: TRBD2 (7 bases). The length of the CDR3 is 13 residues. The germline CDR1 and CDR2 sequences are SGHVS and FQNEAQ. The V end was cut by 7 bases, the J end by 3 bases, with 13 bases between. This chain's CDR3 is CASTNREGYEQYF. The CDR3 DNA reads TGTGCCAGCACCAACAGGGAGGGCTACGAGCAGTACTTC.

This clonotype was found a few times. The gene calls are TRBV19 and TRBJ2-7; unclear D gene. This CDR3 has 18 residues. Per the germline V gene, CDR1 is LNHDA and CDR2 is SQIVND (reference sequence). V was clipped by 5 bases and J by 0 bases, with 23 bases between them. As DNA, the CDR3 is TGTGCCAGTAGTCCCTTGCCGCTAACAAGTTCGAGCTCCTACGAGCAGTACTTC. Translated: CASSPLPLTSSSSYEQYF.

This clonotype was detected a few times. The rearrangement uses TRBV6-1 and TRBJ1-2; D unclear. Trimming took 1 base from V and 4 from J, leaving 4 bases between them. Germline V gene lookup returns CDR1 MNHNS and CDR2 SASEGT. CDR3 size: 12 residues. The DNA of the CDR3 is TGTGCCAGCAGTGAAGAAAGCTATGGCTACACCTTC. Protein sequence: CASSEESYGYTF.